The 5 T cell receptor beta chains listed next were all sequenced from one sample in a study of CD8+ T cells in alopecia areata. The study sorted pooled cutaneous lymph node cells by CD4, CD8alpha, NKG2D, NKG2ACE and other markers. RNA extraction was followed by reverse transcription into cDNA, which acted as the sequencing template. The repertoire was sequenced with immunoSEQ multiplex PCR; TCRdb's copy has only in-frame clones and lacks some. The sample presents 290,000 or so clones, none singletons. The sample was CD4+ T cells sorted from a lymph node. These receptors originate from a C3H/HeJ mouse with alopecia areata. Mice of this strain are of MHC haplotype H2-k.

The table lists this clone with a few counts. Mouse gene names apply. The read ends 3 residues before the CDR3 terminus; that terminus is restored from the germline J gene. V usage is TRBV31 and J usage is TRBJ1-6; D gene unclear. TRBJ1-6 is an ORF for which the function is uncertain. The CDR3 spans 12 residues. Germline V gene lookup returns CDR1 GKSSPN and CDR2 SITVG. The DNA read from the CDR3 is TGTGCCTGGAGTCTTAGGGTTGTACCC. This encodes CAWSLRVVP. The complete CDR3 sequence is CAWSLRVVPLYF.

Of note for this clone: Each gene name is a mouse one. The read ends 4 residues early relative to the CDR3; the germline J gene fills the gap. The gene calls are TRBV19 and TRBJ2-3; weak D call: TRBD1 (5 bases). Germline-derived CDR1 and CDR2 are FNHDT and SITEND (reference sequence). The V end lost 1 base, the J end lost 1 base, and 13 bases lay between the germline ends. The CDR3 sequence is 16 residues long. Here the CDR3 reads CASSITGRAGAETLYF. CDR3 bases read: TGTGCCAGCAGTATAACGGGCAGGGCTGGTGCAGAA.

Regarding this clone: Any gene name here is a mouse gene name. The missing CDR3 end, 4 residues past where the read stops, is filled in from the germline J gene. The J gene is TRBJ2-2, the V gene TRBV5; no definite D call. In germline, CDR1 is LGHNA, CDR2 YNLKQL (reference sequence). V was trimmed by 4 bases and J by 0 bases, leaving 6 bases between them. The length of the CDR3 is 14 residues. The CDR3 sequence is CASSLTTNTGQLYF. The sequenced CDR3 bases are TGTGCCAGCAGCCTTACTACAAACACCGGG.

This clone has just a few counts. Genes and germline come from the mouse. The CDR3 end falls 4 residues outside the read, so it is completed with the germline J gene. Other DNA sequences from this sample encode an identical CDR3 as well. This rearrangement joins TRBV31 to TRBJ2-1; TRBD1 might be the D (6 bases). V was trimmed by 0 bases and J by 3 bases, leaving 9 bases between them. The germline CDR1 and CDR2 sequences are GKSSPN and SITVG. There are 14 residues in the CDR3. The CDR3 loop reads CAWSLVGGYAEQFF. The CDR3 bases that were read are TGTGCCTGGAGTCTAGTAGGGGGCTATGCT.

Turning to this clone: Each gene name is a mouse one. The CDR3 end lies 4 residues beyond the end of the read and is filled in from the germline J gene. This sequence joins TRBV13-2 and TRBJ2-5, with D possibly being TRBD1 (5 bases). Looked up from germline, CDR1 is NNHNN and CDR2 is SYGAGS (reference sequence). This CDR3 comprises 13 residues. The V end was cut by 2 bases, the J end by 3 bases, with 7 bases between. The CDR3 sequence: CASGERQQDTQYF. The CDR3 bases that were read are TGTGCCAGCGGTGAGCGACAGCAAGAC.